In this sample, the clone carrying this T cell receptor beta chain turned up a few times. These data are taken from a study of T-cell reconstitution after alpha-beta-depleted transplantation in children. Preparation of the TCRbeta library used unique molecular identifiers. Via MiXCR, TCRdb re-called the PCR reads, giving one row per CDR3 protein. The table has about 340,000 distinct CDR3 sequences, roughly 13% seen once. This CDR3 is built from 13 residues. With 5 bases removed from V and 4 bases from J, the gap between germline ends came to 11 bases. CDR1 is MDHEN and CDR2 is SYDVKM in the germline V gene.

V and J are TRBV28 and TRBJ1-2, with no clear D. Sequenced material: PBMCs, taken from the stem cell graft. The TCR was taken from a human donor who donated a stem cell graft to a child with Fanconi anemia. CDR3 bases: TGTGCCAGCAGTGGTTCAGGCGGCTATGGCTACACCTTC. This translates into CASSGSGGYGYTF.